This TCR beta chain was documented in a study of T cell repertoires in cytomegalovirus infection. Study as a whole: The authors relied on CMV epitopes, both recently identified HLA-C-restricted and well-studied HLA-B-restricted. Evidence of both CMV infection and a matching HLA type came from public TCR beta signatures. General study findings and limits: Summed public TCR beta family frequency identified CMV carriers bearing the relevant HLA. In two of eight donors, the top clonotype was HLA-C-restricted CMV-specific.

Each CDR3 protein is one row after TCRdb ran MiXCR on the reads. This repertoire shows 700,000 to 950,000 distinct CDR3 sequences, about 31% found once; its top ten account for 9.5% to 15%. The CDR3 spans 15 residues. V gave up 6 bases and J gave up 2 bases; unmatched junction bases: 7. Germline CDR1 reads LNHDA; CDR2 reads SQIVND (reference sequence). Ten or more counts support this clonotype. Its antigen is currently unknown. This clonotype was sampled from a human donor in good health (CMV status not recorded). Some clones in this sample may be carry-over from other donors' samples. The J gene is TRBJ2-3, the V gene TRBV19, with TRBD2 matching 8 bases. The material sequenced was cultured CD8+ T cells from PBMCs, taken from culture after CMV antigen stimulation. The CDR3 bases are TGTGCCAGTAGCCCTACGGGGGGGCCCACAGATACGCAGTATTTT. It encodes CASSPTGGPTDTQYF.